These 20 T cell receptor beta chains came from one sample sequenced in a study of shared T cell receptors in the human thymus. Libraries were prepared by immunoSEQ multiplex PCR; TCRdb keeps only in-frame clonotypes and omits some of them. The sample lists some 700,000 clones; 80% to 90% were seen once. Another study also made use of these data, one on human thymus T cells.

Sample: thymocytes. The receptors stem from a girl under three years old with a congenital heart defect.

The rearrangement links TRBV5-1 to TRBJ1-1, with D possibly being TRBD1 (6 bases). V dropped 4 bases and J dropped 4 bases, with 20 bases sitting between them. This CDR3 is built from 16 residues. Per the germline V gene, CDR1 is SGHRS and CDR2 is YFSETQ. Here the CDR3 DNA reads TGCGCCAGCAGCCTAATTGGTAACAGGGTGCGCACTGAAGCTTTCTTT. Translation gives CASSLIGNRVRTEAFF.

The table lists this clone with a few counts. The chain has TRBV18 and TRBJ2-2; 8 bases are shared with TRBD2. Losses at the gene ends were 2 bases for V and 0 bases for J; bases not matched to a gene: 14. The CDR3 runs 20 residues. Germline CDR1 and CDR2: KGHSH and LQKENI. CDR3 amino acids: CASSPVSLSGGETNTGELFF. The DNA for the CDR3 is TGTGCCAGCTCACCAGTTTCGCTAAGCGGGGGAGAGACGAACACCGGGGAGCTGTTTTTT. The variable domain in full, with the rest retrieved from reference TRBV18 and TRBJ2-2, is NAGVMQNPRHLVRRRGQEARLRCSPMKGHSHVYWYRQLPEEGLKFMVYLQKENIIDESGMPKERFSAEFPKEGPSILRIQQVVRGDSAAYFCASSPVSLSGGETNTGELFFGEGSRLTVL.

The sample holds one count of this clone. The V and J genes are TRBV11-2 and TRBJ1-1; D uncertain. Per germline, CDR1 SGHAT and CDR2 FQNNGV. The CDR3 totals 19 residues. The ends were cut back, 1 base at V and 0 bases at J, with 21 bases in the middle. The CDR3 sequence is CASSLAGTPTEIMNTEAFF. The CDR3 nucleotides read TGTGCCAGCAGCTTAGCGGGAACACCGACGGAAATCATGAACACTGAAGCTTTCTTT. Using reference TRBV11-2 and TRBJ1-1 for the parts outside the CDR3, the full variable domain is EAGVAQSPRYKIIEKRQSVAFWCNPISGHATLYWYQQILGQGPKLLIQFQNNGVVDDSQLPKDRFSAERLKGVDSTLKIQPAKLEDSAVYLCASSLAGTPTEIMNTEAFFGQGTRLTVV.

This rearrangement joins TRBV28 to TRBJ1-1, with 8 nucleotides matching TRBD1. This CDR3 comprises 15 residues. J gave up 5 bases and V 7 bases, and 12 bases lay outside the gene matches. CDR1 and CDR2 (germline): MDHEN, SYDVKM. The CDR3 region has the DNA TGTGCCAGCACCGCCGCGTCACAGGGGGTTACTGAAGCTTTCTTT. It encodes CASTAASQGVTEAFF.

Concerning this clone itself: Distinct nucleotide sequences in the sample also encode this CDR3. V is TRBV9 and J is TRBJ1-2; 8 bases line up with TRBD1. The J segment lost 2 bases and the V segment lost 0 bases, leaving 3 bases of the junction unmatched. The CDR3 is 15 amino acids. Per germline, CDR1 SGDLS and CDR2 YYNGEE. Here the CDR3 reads CASSVGDRINYGYTF. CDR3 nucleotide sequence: TGTGCCAGCAGCGTAGGGGACAGGATAAACTATGGCTACACCTTC.

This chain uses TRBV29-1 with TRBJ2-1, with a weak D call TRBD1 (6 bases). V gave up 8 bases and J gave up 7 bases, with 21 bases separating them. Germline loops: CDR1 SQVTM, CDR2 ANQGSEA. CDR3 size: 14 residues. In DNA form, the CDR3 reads TGCAGCCCCCACAGGGATTTTGGTGTGAATGAGCAGTTCTTC. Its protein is CSPHRDFGVNEQFF.

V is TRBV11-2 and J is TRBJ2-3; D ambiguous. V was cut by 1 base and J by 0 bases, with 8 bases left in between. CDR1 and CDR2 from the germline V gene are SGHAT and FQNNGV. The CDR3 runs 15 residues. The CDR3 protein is CASSLGGASTDTQYF. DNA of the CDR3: TGTGCCAGCAGCTTAGGAGGTGCTAGCACAGATACGCAGTATTTT.

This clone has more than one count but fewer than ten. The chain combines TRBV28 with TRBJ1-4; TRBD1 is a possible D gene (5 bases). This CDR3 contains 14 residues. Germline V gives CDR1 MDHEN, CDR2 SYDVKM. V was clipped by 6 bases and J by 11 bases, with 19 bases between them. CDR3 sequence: CASRDDSTPRKLFF. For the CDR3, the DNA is TGTGCCAGCAGGGATGACAGCACCCCGAGGAAACTGTTTTTT.

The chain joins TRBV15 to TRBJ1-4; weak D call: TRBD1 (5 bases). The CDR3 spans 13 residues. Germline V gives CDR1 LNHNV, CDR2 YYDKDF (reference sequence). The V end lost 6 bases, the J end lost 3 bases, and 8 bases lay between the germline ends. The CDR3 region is CATRPGANEKLFF. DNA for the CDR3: TGTGCCACCAGACCGGGGGCTAATGAAAAACTGTTTTTT. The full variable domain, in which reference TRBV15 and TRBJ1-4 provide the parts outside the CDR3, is DAMVIQNPRYQVTQFGKPVTLSCSQTLNHNVMYWYQQKSSQAPKLLFHYYDKDFNNEADTPDNFQSRRPNTSFCFLDIRSPGLGDTAMYLCATRPGANEKLFFGSGTQLSVL.

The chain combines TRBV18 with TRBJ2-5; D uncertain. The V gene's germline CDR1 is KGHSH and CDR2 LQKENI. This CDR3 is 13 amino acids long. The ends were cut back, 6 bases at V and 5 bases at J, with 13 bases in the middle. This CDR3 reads CASSPSSTETQYF. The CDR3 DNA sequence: TGTGCCAGCTCGCCCTCTAGTACTGAGACCCAGTACTTC.

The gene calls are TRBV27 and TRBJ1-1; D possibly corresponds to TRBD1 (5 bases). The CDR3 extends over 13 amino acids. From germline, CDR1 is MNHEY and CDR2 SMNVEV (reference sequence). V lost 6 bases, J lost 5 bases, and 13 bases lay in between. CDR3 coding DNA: TGTGCCAGCAGAAGGCCTAAGGGGACTGAAGCTTTCTTT. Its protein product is CASRRPKGTEAFF.

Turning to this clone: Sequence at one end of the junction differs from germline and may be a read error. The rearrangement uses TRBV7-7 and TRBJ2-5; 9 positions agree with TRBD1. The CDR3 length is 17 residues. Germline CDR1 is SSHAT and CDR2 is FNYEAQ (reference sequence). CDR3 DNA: TGTGCTAGCAGCTCGTACCCCCGGGACAGGGAATTGGAGACCCAGTACTTC. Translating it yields CASSSYPRDRELETQYF.

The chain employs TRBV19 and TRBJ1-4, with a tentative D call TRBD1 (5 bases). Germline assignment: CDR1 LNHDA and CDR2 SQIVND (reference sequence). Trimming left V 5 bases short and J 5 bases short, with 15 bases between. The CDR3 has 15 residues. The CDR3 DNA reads TGTGCCAGTAGTTCCCTGGCAGGGTCGAATGAAAAACTGTTTTTT. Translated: CASSSLAGSNEKLFF.

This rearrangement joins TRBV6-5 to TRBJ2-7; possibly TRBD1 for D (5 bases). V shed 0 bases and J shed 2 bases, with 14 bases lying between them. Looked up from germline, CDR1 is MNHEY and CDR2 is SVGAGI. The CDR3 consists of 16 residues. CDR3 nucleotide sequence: TGTGCCAGCAGTTACTCGATCGACAGAACCACCTACGAGCAGTACTTC. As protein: CASSYSIDRTTYEQYF.

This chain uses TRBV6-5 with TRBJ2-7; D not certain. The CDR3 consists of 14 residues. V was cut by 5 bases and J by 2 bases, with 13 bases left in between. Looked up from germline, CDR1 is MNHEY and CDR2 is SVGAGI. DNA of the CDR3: TGTGCCAGCAGTGCTCTGACACGCACCTACGAGCAGTACTTC. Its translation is CASSALTRTYEQYF.

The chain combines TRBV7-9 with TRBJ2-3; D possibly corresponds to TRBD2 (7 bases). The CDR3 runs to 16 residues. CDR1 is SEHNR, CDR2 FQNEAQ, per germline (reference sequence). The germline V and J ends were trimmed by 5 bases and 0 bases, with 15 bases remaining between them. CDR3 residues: CASSRVGGPSTDTQYF. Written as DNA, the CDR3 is TGTGCCAGCAGCCGAGTGGGGGGGCCGAGCACAGATACGCAGTATTTT.

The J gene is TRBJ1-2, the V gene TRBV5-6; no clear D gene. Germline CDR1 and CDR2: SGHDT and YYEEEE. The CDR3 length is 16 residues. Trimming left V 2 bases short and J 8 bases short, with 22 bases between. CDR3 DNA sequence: TGTGCCAGCAGCTTAGGTACGAACAGACGTCCTCTGGGCTACACCTTC. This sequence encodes CASSLGTNRRPLGYTF.

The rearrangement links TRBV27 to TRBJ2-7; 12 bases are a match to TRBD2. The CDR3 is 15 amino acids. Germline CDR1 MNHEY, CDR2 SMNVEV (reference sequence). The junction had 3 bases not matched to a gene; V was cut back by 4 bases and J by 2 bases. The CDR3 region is CASSSTSGSPYEQYF. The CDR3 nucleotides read TGTGCCAGCAGTTCGACTAGCGGGAGTCCCTACGAGCAGTACTTC.

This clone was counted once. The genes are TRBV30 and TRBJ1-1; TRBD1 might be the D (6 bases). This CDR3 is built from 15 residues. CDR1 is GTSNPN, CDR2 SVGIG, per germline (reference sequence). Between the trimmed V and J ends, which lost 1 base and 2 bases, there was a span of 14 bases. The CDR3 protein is CAWSGGGRINTEAFF. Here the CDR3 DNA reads TGTGCCTGGAGTGGGGGGGGGCGGATAAACACTGAAGCTTTCTTT.

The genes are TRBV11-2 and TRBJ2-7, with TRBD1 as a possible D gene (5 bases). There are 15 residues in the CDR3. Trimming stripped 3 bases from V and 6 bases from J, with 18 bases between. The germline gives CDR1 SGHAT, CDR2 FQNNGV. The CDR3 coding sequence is TGTGCCAGCAGCTTGGAAAGGGGTCCCTACTGCGAGCAGTACTTC. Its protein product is CASSLERGPYCEQYF. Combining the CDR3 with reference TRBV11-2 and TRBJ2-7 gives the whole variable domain EAGVAQSPRYKIIEKRQSVAFWCNPISGHATLYWYQQILGQGPKLLIQFQNNGVVDDSQLPKDRFSAERLKGVDSTLKIQPAKLEDSAVYLCASSLERGPYCEQYFGPGTRLTVT.